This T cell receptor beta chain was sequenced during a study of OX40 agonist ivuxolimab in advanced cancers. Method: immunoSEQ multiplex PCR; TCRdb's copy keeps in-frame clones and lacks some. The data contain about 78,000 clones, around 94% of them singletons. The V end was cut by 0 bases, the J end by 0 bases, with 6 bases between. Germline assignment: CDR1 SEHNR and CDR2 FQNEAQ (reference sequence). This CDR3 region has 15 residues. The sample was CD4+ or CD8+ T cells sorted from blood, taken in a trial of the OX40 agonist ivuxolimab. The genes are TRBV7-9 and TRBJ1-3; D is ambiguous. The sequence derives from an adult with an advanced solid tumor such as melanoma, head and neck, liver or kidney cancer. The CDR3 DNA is TGTGCCAGCAGCTTAGCGGTGGGCTCTGGAAACACCATATATTTT. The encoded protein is CASSLAVGSGNTIYF.